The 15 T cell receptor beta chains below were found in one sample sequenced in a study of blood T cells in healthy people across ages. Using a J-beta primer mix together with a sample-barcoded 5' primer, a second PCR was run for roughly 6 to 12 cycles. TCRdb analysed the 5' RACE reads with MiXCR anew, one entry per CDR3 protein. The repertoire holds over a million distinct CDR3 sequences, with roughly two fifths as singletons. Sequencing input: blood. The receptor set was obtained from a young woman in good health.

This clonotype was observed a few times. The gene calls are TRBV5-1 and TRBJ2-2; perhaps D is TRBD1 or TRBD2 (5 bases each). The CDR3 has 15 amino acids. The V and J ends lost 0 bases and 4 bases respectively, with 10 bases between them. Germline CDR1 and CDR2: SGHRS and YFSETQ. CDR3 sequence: CASSLVGTGTGELFF. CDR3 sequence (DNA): TGCGCCAGCAGCTTGGTGGGGACGGGCACCGGGGAGCTGTTTTTT. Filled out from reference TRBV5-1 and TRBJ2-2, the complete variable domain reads KAGVTQTPRYLIKTRGQQVTLSCSPISGHRSVSWYQQTPGQGLQFLFEYFSETQRNKGNFPGRFSGRQFSNSRSEMNVSTLELGDSALYLCASSLVGTGTGELFFGEGSRLTVL.

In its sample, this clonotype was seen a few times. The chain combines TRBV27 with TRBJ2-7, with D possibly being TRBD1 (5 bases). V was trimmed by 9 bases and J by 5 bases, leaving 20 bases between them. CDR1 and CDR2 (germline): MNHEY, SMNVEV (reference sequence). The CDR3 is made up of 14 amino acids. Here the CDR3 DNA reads TGTGCCAGTAATTTCAATCAGGGTTTCGACGAGCAGTACTTC. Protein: CASNFNQGFDEQYF.

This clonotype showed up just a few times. CDR3 nucleotide sequence: TGTGCCAGCAGCTTAGATCTGGCCGGGGAGCTGTTTTTT. The encoded protein is CASSLDLAGELFF. The genes are TRBV11-2 and TRBJ2-2; D ambiguous. This CDR3 spans 13 amino acids. Germline V gene data show CDR1 as SGHAT and CDR2 as FQNNGV. Trimming took 0 bases from V and 6 from J, leaving 5 bases between them.

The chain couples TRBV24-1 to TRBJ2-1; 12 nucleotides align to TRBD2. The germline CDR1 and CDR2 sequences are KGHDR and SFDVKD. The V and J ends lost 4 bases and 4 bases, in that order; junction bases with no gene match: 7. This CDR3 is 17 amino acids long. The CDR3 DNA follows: TGTGCCACCAGTGACCGGGCGACTAGCGGGAGTTACAATGAGCAGTTCTTC. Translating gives CATSDRATSGSYNEQFF.

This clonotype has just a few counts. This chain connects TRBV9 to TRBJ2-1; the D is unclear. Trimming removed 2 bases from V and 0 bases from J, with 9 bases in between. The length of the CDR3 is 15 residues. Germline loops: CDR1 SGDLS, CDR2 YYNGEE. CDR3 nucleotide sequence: TGTGCCAGCAGCGTCTCCGGTCCCTCCTACAATGAGCAGTTCTTC. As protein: CASSVSGPSYNEQFF.

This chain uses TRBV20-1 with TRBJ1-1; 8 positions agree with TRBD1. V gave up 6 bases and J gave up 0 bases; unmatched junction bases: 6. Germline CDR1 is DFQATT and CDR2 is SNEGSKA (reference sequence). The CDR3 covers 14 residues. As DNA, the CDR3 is TGCAGTGCAAAGACAGGGGCCTTGAACACTGAAGCTTTCTTT. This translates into CSAKTGALNTEAFF.

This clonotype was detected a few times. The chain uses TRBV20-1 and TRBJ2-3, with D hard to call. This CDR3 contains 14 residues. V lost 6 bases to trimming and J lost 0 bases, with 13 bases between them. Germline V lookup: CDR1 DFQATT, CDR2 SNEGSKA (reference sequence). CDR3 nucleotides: TGCAGTGCGGATGGATGGGCTAGCACAGATACGCAGTATTTT. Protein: CSADGWASTDTQYF.

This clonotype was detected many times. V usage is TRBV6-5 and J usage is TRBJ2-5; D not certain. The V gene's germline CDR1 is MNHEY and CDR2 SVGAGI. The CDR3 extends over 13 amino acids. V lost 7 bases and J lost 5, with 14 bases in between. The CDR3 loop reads CASTGVAGETQYF. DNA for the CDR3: TGTGCCAGCACTGGGGTAGCTGGCGAGACCCAGTACTTC.

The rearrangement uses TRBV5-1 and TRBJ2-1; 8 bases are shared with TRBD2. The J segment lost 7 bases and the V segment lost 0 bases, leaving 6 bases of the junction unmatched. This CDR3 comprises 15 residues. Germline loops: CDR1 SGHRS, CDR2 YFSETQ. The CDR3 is CASSLDQRERNEQFF. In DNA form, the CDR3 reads TGCGCCAGCAGCTTGGACCAGCGGGAGAGAAATGAGCAGTTCTTC.

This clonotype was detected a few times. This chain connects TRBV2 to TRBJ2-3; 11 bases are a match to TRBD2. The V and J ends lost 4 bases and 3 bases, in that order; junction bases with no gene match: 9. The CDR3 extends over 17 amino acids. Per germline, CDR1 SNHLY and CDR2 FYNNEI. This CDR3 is CASSVQETSGVTDTQYF. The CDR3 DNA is TGTGCCAGCAGTGTCCAAGAGACTAGCGGGGTTACAGATACGCAGTATTTT.

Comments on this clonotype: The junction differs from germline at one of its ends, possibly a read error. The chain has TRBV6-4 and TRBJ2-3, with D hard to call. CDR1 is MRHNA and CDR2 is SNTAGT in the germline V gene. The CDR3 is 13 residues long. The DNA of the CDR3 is TGTGCCGGCAGTGAGGACGCCACAGATACGCAGTATTTT. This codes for CAGSEDATDTQYF.

This CDR3 reads CASSDGSGPGTDTQYF. CDR3 DNA: TGTGCCAGCAGTGACGGATCGGGTCCGGGCACAGATACGCAGTATTTT. The V and J genes are TRBV6-4 and TRBJ2-3; D is undetermined. Trimming removed 2 bases from V and 1 base from J, with 13 bases in between. Germline V gene data show CDR1 as MRHNA and CDR2 as SNTAGT. This CDR3 has 16 amino acids.

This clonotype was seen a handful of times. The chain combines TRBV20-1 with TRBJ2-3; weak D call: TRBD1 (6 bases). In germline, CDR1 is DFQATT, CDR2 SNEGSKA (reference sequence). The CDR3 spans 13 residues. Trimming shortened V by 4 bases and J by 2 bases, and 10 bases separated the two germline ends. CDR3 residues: CSATRDNTDTQYF. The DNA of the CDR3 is TGCAGTGCTACCAGGGACAACACAGATACGCAGTATTTT.

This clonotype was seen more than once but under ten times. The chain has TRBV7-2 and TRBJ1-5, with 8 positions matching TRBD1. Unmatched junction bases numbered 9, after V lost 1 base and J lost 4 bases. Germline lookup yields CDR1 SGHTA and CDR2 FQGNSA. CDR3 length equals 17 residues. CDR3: CASSLVGGQGRNQPQHF. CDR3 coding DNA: TGTGCCAGCAGCTTAGTTGGCGGACAGGGACGGAATCAGCCCCAGCATTTT.

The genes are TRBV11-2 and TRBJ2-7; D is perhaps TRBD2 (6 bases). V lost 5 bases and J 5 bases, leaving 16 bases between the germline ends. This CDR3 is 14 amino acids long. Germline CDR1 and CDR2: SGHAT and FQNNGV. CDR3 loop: CASSARRGSHEQYF. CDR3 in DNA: TGTGCCAGCAGCGCCCGGCGGGGATCCCACGAGCAGTACTTC. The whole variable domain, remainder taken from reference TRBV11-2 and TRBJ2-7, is EAGVAQSPRYKIIEKRQSVAFWCNPISGHATLYWYQQILGQGPKLLIQFQNNGVVDDSQLPKDRFSAERLKGVDSTLKIQPAKLEDSAVYLCASSARRGSHEQYFGPGTRLTVT.